This TCR beta chain was documented in a study of response to subunit inactivated influenza vaccine. Study outcomes and limitations: Seasonal influenza vaccination, on each occasion, was suggested by the authors to recruit few new T cells.

Trimming removed 0 bases at V and 15 bases at J, with 18 bases between. CDR1 and CDR2 from the germline V gene are SGHTA and FQGNSA. The CDR3 has 14 residues. TCRdb reprocessed the RT-PCR reads with MiXCR, giving one entry per CDR3 protein. The sample holds around 480,000 distinct CDR3 sequences, roughly 9.8% seen once. This clonotype appeared a few times. Antigen unknown. The chain joins TRBV7-2 to TRBJ2-4; D is perhaps TRBD2 (5 bases). Sequences were derived from PBMCs from blood, sampled roughly 45 days after vaccination. The origin of this receptor is a man aged 45-65 years who received an inactivated influenza vaccine. CDR3 nucleotides: TGTGCCAGCAGCTTAGCGCACAGCTTTCCTAGCTCGTACTTC. This codes for CASSLAHSFPSSYF.